Below, 14 T cell receptor beta chains from the same sample are listed, as sequenced in a study of T cell clonality in common variable immunodeficiency. Here immunoSEQ multiplex PCR was the method, and the copy in TCRdb shows in-frame clones only, minus some. The sample includes about 39,000 clones, none of them occurring once. Sequenced sample: peripheral blood mononuclear cells. Source of these receptors: a person between 18 and 75 years old in good health.

In this sample, this clone turned up many times. Coverage ceases 3 residues before the CDR3 finishes, and the germline J gene fills in the end. The chain uses TRBV14 and TRBJ2-3; 9 nucleotides match TRBD1. The V gene's germline CDR1 is SGHDN and CDR2 FVKESK. The CDR3 has 14 residues. CDR3 DNA (partial): TGTGCCAGCAGCCAAGGACAGGGGGGACTGACG. Protein sequence: CASSQGQGGLT. The CDR3 reads in full as CASSQGQGGLTQYF. Full variable domain (outside the CDR3, taken from reference TRBV14 and TRBJ2-3): EAGVTQFPSHSVIEKGQTVTLRCDPISGHDNLYWYRRVMGKEIKFLLHFVKESKQDESGMPNNRFLAERTGGTYSTLKVQPAELEDSGVYFCASSQGQGGLTQYFGPGTRLTVL.

As to this clone: The sequenced fragment ends 3 residues before the CDR3 boundary, so the rest is inferred from the germline J gene. The chain has TRBV7-3 and TRBJ1-2; unclear D gene. CDR3 length equals 21 residues. CDR1 SGHTA and CDR2 FQGTGA come from the germline V gene. CDR3 protein: CASSLTSLPGLAVDTMDTYTF. The sequenced CDR3 bases are TGTGCCAGCAGCTTAACGTCTTTGCCAGGACTAGCGGTCGACACCATGGATACC.

This clone was seen at least ten times. Read coverage stops 3 residues before the CDR3 terminus; the germline J gene supplies the remainder. This chain uses TRBV7-3 with TRBJ2-3; 9 positions agree with TRBD2. The CDR3 loop spans 16 amino acids. Germline V lookup: CDR1 SGHTA, CDR2 FQGTGA. The junction had 9 bases not matched to a gene; V was cut back by 5 bases and J by 3 bases. CDR3 region: CASSPMGAGGTDTQYF. The sequenced part of the CDR3 DNA is TGTGCCAGCAGCCCGATGGGAGCGGGAGGAACAGATACG.

This clone has a handful of counts. The read comes to an end 3 residues before the CDR3 does, leaving the germline J gene to fill in the end. The chain carries TRBV18 and TRBJ1-1; no clear D gene. The CDR3 runs 12 residues. Germline-derived CDR1 and CDR2 are KGHSH and LQKENI. Here the CDR3 reads CASSPSNYGAFF. The part of the CDR3 DNA that was read is TGTGCCAGCTCACCATCGAACTATGGC.

A note on this clone: The read terminates 3 residues ahead of where the CDR3 ends, so the germline J gene completes it. This chain uses TRBV20-1 with TRBJ2-1; 9 bases line up with TRBD2. Germline CDR1 DFQATT, CDR2 SNEGSKA (reference sequence). This CDR3 has 14 residues. V lost 6 bases, J lost 4 bases, and 7 bases stayed unmatched. The CDR3 loop reads CSAWPSGAYNEQFF. The CDR3 DNA, read in part, is TGCAGTGCCTGGCCTAGCGGGGCATACAATGAG.

This clone was seen repeatedly, ten times or more. The read comes to an end 3 residues before the CDR3 does, leaving the germline J gene to fill in the end. The chain joins TRBV7-9 to TRBJ2-5, with D possibly TRBD1 on 6 matching bases. The CDR3 contains 15 residues. From germline, CDR1 is SEHNR and CDR2 FQNEAQ (reference sequence). V was cut by 3 bases and J by 5 bases, with 16 bases left in between. The CDR3 loop is CASSFYSRTDETQYF. The DNA read from the CDR3 is TGTGCCAGCAGCTTCTATTCAAGGACAGACGAGACC.

This clone was seen repeatedly, ten times or more. The read ends 3 residues before the CDR3 terminus; that terminus is restored from the germline J gene. The rearrangement uses TRBV10-3 and TRBJ1-1; maybe TRBD1 (5 bases). V gave up 3 bases and J gave up 5 bases, with 16 bases separating them. The CDR3 loop spans 15 amino acids. Germline assignment: CDR1 ENHRY and CDR2 SYGVKD. CDR3 DNA (partial): TGTGCCATCAGTGATCGGGGGAAAGGAAAAACTGAA. Translated: CAISDRGKGKTE. The whole CDR3 protein is CAISDRGKGKTEAFF.

This clone was detected a few times. The read halts 3 residues ahead of the CDR3 end, with the missing end drawn from the germline J gene. The chain employs TRBV19 and TRBJ2-4; TRBD2 agrees at 8 bases. From germline, CDR1 is LNHDA and CDR2 SQIVND (reference sequence). The CDR3 extends over 16 amino acids. CDR3 sequence reads: CASNSGGGPYNYGQYF. The CDR3 DNA, read in part, is TGTGCCAGTAACTCCGGGGGGGGCCCCTATAACTATGGT.

In its sample, this clone was seen a few times. The read comes to an end 3 residues before the CDR3 does, leaving the germline J gene to fill in the end. Other nucleotide sequences in the sample specify the same CDR3. The V gene is TRBV20-1, the J gene TRBJ1-1, with 7 bases that match TRBD1. The germline gives CDR1 DFQATT, CDR2 SNEGSKA (reference sequence). Trimming cost V 0 bases and J 0 bases; bases outside gene matches: 1. This CDR3 is 14 amino acids long. The part of the CDR3 DNA that was read is TGCAGTGCTAGAGACACAGGGGTGAACACTGAA. It yields the protein CSARDTGVNTE. The whole CDR3 protein is CSARDTGVNTEAFF.

The sample holds many counts of this clone. The CDR3 is cut off 3 residues early in the read; its end comes from the germline J gene. This sequence joins TRBV7-6 and TRBJ1-5; 9 bases align to TRBD1. V dropped 5 bases and J dropped 6; count of bases not matched to a gene: 8. Germline V CDR1 and CDR2: SGHVS, FNYEAQ. This CDR3 is 15 amino acids long. The CDR3 sequence: CASSKEQGAGQPQHF. CDR3 bases read: TGTGCCAGCAGCAAGGAACAGGGGGCAGGTCAGCCC.

Ten or more counts support this clone. From the germline J gene comes the end of the CDR3, since the read stops 3 residues before it. V is TRBV5-1 and J is TRBJ2-5; TRBD1 is a possible D gene (5 bases). Germline V gene sequence: CDR1 SGHRS, CDR2 YFSETQ. Trimming stripped 1 base from V and 3 bases from J, with 10 bases between. There are 14 residues in the CDR3. The covered CDR3 bases are TGCGCCAGCAGCTTGACCTCGACAGAAGAGACC. It encodes CASSLTSTEET. The full-length CDR3 reads as CASSLTSTEETQYF.

This clone occurred many times. Read sequence stops 3 residues before the CDR3 end, and the germline J gene provides the missing end. J is TRBJ2-2 and V is TRBV18, with 8 bases that match TRBD2. The germline CDR1 and CDR2 sequences are KGHSH and LQKENI. V shed 2 bases and J 4 bases; nucleotides not matched to a gene: 9. The CDR3 length is 17 residues. The covered CDR3 bases are TGTGCCAGCTCACCAAGCCTAGCGGGCGGAACCACCGGGGAG. Its translation is CASSPSLAGGTTGE. The whole CDR3 region reads CASSPSLAGGTTGELFF.

Comment on this clone: The sequence runs out 3 residues before the end of the CDR3; the remainder is reconstructed from the germline J gene. The genes are TRBV2 and TRBJ1-5, with D possibly matching TRBD1 (5 bases). This CDR3 spans 15 amino acids. Trimming shortened V by 1 base and J by 5 bases, and 12 bases separated the two germline ends. Germline V lookup: CDR1 SNHLY, CDR2 FYNNEI. CDR3 DNA, as far as it was read: TGTGCCAGCAGTGAAGGTCGCAGGGTGGATCAGCCC. Its protein is CASSEGRRVDQP. The complete CDR3 sequence is CASSEGRRVDQPQHF.

There are many counts of this clone. CDR3 DNA, as far as it was read: TGTGCCAGTAGTATAGTTGGGACAGGTGGTTATGGC. The encoded protein is CASSIVGTGGYG. The whole CDR3 sequence reads CASSIVGTGGYGYTF. The chain carries TRBV19 and TRBJ1-2; 8 nucleotides align to TRBD1. The read ends 3 residues shy of where the CDR3 ends; the end is completed using the germline J gene. The J segment lost 5 bases and the V segment lost 1 base, leaving 6 bases of the junction unmatched. This CDR3 contains 15 residues. Germline loops: CDR1 LNHDA, CDR2 SQIVND (reference sequence).